This T cell receptor (beta chain) was documented in a study of T cell responses to AZD1222 COVID-19 vaccine. Study-wide results and limits: White British people made up most donors, females outnumbered males, and clonal diversity was possibly underestimated. Scientists sampled the repertoires only once the peak T cell response had passed.

Clones were sequenced by immunoSEQ multiplex PCR, and TCRdb holds only the in-frame ones, with some missing. The sample holds 150,000 to 200,000 clones, 85% to 95% seen once. Notes on this clone: The target antigen is unknown.

Germline V gives CDR1 SGDLS, CDR2 YYNGEE. This CDR3 contains 15 residues. Trimming left V 0 bases short and J 1 base short, with 8 bases between. The input for sequencing was peripheral blood, taken on day 0 of AZD1222 vaccination. The sequence was collected from an adult in good health. The chain combines TRBV9 with TRBJ2-1, with D perhaps matching TRBD2 (6 bases). In nucleotides, the CDR3 is TGTGCCAGCAGCGTAGCGGGAGAGTCCTACAATGAGCAGTTCTTC. As protein: CASSVAGESYNEQFF.